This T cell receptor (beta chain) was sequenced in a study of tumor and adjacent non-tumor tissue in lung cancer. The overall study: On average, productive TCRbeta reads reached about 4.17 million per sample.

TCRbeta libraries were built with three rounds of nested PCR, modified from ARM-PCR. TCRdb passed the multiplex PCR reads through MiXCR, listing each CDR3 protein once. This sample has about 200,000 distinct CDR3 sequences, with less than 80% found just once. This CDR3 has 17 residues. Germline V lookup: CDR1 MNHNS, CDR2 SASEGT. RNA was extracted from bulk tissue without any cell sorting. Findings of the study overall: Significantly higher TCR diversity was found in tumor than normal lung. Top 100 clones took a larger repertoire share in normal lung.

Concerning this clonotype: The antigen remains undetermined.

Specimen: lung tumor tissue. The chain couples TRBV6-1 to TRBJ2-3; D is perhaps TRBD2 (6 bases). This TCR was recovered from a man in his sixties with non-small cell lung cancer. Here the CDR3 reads CAGSVLGRRGGTDTQYF. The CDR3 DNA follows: TGTGCAGGCAGCGTCCTGGGTAGGCGGGGCGGCACAGATACGCAGTATTTT.